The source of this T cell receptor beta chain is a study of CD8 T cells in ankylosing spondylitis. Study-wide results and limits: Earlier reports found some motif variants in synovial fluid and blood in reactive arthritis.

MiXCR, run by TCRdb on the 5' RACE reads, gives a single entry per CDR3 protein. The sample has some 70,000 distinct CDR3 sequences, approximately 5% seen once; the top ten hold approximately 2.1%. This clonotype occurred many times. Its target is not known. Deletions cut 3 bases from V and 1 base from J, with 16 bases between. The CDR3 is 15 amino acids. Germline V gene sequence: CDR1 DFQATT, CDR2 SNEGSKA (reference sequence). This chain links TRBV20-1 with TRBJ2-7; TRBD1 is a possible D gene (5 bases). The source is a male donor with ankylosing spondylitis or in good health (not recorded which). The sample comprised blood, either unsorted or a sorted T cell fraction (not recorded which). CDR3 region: CSASRQSTTSYEQYF. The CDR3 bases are TGCAGTGCTAGCAGACAGAGCACCACATCCTACGAGCAGTACTTC.